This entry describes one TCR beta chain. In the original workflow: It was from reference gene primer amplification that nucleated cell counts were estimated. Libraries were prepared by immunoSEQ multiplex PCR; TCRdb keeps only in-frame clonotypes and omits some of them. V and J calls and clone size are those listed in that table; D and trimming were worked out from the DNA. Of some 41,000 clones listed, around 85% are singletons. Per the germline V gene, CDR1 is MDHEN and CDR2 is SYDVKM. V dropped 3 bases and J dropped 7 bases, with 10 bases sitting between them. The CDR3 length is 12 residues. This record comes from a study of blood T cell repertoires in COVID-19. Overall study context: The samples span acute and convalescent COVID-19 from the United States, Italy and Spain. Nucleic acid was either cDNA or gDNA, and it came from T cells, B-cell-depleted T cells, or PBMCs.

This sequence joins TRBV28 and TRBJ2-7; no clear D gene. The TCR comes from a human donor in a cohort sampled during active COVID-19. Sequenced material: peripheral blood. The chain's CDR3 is CASSFFPQEQYF. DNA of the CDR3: TGTGCCAGCAGTTTCTTCCCCCAGGAGCAGTACTTC.